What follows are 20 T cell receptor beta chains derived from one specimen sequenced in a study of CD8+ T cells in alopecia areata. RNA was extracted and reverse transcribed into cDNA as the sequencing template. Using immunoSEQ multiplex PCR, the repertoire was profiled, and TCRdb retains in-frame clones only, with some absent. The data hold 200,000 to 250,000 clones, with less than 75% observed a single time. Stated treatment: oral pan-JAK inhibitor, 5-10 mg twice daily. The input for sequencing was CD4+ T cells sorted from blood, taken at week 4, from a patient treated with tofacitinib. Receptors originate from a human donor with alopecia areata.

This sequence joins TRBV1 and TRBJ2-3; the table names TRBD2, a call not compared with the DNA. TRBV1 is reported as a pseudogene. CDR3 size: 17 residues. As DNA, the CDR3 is TGCACCAGCAGCCAAGATGGGGCGGGGGCAAGCACAGATACGCAGTATTTT. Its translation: CTSSQDGAGASTDTQYF.

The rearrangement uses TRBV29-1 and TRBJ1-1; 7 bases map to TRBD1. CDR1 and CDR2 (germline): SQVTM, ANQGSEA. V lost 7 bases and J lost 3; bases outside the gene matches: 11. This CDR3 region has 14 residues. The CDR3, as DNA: TGCAGCGGGGGCCGGGGGACAGAGTACACTGAAGCTTTCTTT. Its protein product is CSGGRGTEYTEAFF.

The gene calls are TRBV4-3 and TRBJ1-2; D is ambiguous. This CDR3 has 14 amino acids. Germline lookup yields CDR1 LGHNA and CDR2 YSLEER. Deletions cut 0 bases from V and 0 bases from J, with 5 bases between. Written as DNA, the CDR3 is TGCGCCAGCAGCCAAGATAGGGCTAACTATGGCTACACCTTC. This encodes CASSQDRANYGYTF.

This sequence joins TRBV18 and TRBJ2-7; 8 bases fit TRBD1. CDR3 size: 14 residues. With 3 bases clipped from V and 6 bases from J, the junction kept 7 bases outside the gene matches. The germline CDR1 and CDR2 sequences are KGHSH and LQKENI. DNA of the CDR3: TGTGCCAGCTCACCCCTCGGACAGGGCGGCGAGCAGTACTTC. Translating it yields CASSPLGQGGEQYF.

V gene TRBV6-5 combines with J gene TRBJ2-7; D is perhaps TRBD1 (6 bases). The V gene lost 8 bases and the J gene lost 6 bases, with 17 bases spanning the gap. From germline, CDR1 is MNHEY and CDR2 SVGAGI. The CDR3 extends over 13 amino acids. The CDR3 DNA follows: TGTGCCAGCGGGGCGCAGGGGTTTGGCGAGCAGTACTTC. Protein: CASGAQGFGEQYF.

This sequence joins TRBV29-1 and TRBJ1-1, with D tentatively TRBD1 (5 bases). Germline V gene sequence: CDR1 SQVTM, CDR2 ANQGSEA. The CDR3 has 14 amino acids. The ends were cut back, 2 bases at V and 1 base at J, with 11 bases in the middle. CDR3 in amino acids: CSVETWGKNTEAFF. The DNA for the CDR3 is TGCAGCGTTGAAACTTGGGGGAAGAACACTGAAGCTTTCTTT.

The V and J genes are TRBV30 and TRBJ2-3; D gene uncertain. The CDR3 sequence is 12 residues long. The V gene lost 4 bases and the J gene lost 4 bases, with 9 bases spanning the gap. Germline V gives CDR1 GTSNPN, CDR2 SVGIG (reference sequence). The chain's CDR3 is CAWTPLSDTQYF. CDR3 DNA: TGTGCCTGGACCCCCTTGTCAGATACGCAGTATTTT.

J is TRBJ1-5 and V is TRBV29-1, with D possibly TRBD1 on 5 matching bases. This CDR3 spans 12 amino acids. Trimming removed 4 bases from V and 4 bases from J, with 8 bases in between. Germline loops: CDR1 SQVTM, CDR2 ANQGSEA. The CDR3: CSVGQSNQPQHF. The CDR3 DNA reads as TGCAGCGTTGGACAGTCAAATCAGCCCCAGCATTTT.

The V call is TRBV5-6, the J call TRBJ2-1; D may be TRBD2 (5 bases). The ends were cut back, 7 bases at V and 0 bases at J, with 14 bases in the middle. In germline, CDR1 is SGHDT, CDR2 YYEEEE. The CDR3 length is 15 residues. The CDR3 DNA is TGTGCCAGCCTCCGAGGGCCCATCTCCTACAATGAGCAGTTCTTC. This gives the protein CASLRGPISYNEQFF.

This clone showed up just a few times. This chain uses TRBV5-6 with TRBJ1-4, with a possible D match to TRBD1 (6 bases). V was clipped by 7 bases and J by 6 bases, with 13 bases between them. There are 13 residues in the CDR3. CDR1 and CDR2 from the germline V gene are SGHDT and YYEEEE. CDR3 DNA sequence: TGTGCCAGCTGCCTCAGGGGACATGAAAAACTGTTTTTT. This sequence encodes CASCLRGHEKLFF.

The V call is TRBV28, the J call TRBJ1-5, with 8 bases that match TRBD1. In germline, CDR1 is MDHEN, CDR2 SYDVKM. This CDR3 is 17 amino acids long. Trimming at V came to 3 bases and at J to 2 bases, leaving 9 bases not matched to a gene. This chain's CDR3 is CASSFRQGRLGNQPQHF. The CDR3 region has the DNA TGTGCCAGCAGTTTTCGACAGGGGAGATTGGGCAATCAGCCCCAGCATTTT.

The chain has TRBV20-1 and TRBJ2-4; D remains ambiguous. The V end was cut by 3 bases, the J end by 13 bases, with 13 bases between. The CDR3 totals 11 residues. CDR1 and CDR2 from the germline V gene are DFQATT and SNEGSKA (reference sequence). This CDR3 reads CSASHNTHQYF. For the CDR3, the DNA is TGCAGTGCTAGTCATAACACCCACCAGTACTTC.

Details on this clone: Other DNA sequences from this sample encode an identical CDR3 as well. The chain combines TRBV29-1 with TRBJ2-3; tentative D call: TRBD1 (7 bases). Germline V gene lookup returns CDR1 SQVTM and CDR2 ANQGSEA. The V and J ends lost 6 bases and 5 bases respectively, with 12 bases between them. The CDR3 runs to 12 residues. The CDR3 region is CSVRQGGDTQYF. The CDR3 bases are TGCAGCGTCCGACAGGGAGGAGATACGCAGTATTTT.

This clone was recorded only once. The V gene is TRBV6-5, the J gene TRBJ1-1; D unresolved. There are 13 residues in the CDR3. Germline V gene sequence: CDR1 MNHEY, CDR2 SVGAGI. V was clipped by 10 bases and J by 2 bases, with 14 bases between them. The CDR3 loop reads CATSPGVNTEAFF. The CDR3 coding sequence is TGTGCCACCTCACCCGGGGTAAACACTGAAGCTTTCTTT.

In DNA, the CDR3 is TGTGCCAGCAGCTCACGACTAGCGGGGGCCAGCACCGGGGAGCTGTTTTTT. Amino acids: CASSSRLAGASTGELFF. This chain uses TRBV7-2 with TRBJ2-2, with 12 bases that match TRBD2. The CDR3 sequence is 17 residues long. J lost 4 bases, V lost 4 bases, and 7 bases had no gene match. Germline V gene data show CDR1 as SGHTA and CDR2 as FQGNSA.

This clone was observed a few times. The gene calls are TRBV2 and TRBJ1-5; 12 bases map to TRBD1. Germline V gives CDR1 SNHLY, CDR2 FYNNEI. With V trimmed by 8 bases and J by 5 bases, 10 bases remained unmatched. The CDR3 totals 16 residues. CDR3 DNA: TGTGCCAGCGGGGTGGGGACAGGGGGCTTCTATCAGCCCCAGCATTTT. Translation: CASGVGTGGFYQPQHF.

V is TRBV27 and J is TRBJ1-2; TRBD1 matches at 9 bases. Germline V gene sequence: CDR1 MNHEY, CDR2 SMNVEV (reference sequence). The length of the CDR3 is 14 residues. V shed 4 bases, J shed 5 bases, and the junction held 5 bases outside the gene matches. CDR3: CASSSAGTGYGYTF. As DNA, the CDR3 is TGTGCCAGCAGTTCCGCCGGGACAGGGTATGGCTACACCTTC.

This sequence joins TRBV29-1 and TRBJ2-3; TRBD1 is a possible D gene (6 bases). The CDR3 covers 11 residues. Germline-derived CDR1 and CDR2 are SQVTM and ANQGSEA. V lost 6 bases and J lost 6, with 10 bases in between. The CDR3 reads CSVHQGDTQYF. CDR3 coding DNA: TGCAGCGTGCATCAGGGGGATACGCAGTATTTT.

Here the CDR3 DNA reads TGTGCCAGCAGCGCCGAGGGACAGATCGGGGAGCTGTTTTTT. This gives the protein CASSAEGQIGELFF. The chain employs TRBV9 and TRBJ2-2; 7 nucleotides agree with TRBD1. V was pared by 3 bases and J by 7 bases, with 6 bases of the junction left unmatched. The CDR3 is 14 residues long. Germline V lookup: CDR1 SGDLS, CDR2 YYNGEE. The full variable domain, completed using reference TRBV9 and TRBJ2-2, is DSGVTQTPKHLITATGQRVTLRCSPRSGDLSVYWYQQSLDQGLQFLIQYYNGEERAKGNILERFSAQQFPDLHSELNLSSLELGDSALYFCASSAEGQIGELFFGEGSRLTVL.

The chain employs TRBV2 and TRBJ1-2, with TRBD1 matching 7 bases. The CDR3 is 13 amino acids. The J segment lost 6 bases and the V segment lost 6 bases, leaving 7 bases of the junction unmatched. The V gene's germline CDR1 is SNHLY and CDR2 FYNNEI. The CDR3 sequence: CASRATGFDGYTF. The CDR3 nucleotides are TGTGCCAGCAGGGCGACAGGGTTTGATGGCTACACCTTC.